These 24 T cell receptor beta chains originate from one sample sequenced in a study of radiation and T cells in renal cell carcinoma. Time point reported: baseline pretreatment blood. Stated treatment: 15 Gy SBRT to primary tumor, nephrectomy 4 weeks later. The data were produced by immunoSEQ multiplex PCR, yet TCRdb's version contains in-frame clones alone and is incomplete. The table shows 90,000 to 100,000 clones, with 75% to 90% occurring only once. Sequencing used blood, obtained from a patient whose treatment included radiotherapy and nephrectomy. The source is a man aged 45 to 65 with renal cell carcinoma.

The chain's CDR3 is CAISESGGDVKLFF. The CDR3, as DNA: TGTGCCATCAGTGAGTCAGGGGGCGACGTTAAACTGTTTTTT. This chain joins TRBV10-3 and TRBJ1-4; TRBD1 aligns across 7 bases. With V trimmed by 0 bases and J by 11 bases, 6 bases remained unmatched. Germline assignment: CDR1 ENHRY and CDR2 SYGVKD. This CDR3 contains 14 residues.

The rearrangement joins TRBV6-1 to TRBJ1-1, with D unresolved. Trimming cost V 6 bases and J 7 bases, with 6 bases left between them. The CDR3 loop spans 10 amino acids. From germline, CDR1 is MNHNS and CDR2 SASEGT. CDR3 amino acids: CASRNHEAFF. CDR3 DNA: TGTGCCAGCAGGAACCATGAAGCTTTCTTT.

This chain connects TRBV2 to TRBJ2-7, with 7 positions matching TRBD1. V lost 4 bases to trimming and J lost 5 bases; unmatched junction nucleotides: 11. Per the germline V gene, CDR1 is SNHLY and CDR2 is FYNNEI. There are 15 residues in the CDR3. The CDR3 region is CASSAATGIWHEQYF. The CDR3 nucleotides are TGTGCCAGCAGTGCGGCGACAGGGATATGGCACGAGCAGTACTTC.

This clone appeared once. The genes are TRBV6-5 and TRBJ2-7, with D hard to call. Per the germline V gene, CDR1 is MNHEY and CDR2 is SVGAGI. The germline V and J ends were trimmed by 2 bases and 8 bases, with 10 bases remaining between them. The CDR3 runs to 12 residues. CDR3 amino acids: CASSYPPSQQYF. In DNA form, the CDR3 reads TGTGCCAGCAGTTACCCCCCTTCGCAGCAGTACTTC.

The chain recombines TRBV27 with TRBJ2-1; no definite D call. V gave up 4 bases and J gave up 6 bases, with 16 bases separating them. The CDR3 length is 15 residues. Germline loops: CDR1 MNHEY, CDR2 SMNVEV (reference sequence). The CDR3 region is CASSSQTTPSNEQFF. The CDR3 DNA reads as TGTGCCAGCAGTTCCCAGACCACGCCGTCCAATGAGCAGTTCTTC.

The V gene is TRBV7-6, the J gene TRBJ1-5, with a tentative D call TRBD1 (5 bases). CDR3 length: 13 amino acids. Looked up from germline, CDR1 is SGHVS and CDR2 is FNYEAQ. V was clipped by 7 bases and J by 3 bases, with 10 bases between them. The CDR3 sequence is CASKAGNNQPQHF. The CDR3 nucleotides read TGTGCCAGCAAGGCAGGGAACAATCAGCCCCAGCATTTT. Full variable domain (rest looked up from reference TRBV7-6 and TRBJ1-5): GAGVSQSPRYKVTKRGQDVALRCDPISGHVSLYWYRQALGQGPEFLTYFNYEAQQDKSGLPNDRFSAERPEGSISTLTIQRTEQRDSAMYRCASKAGNNQPQHFGDGTRLSIL.

The chain couples TRBV18 to TRBJ2-1, with D possibly being TRBD2 (6 bases). Germline-derived CDR1 and CDR2 are KGHSH and LQKENI. Trimming took off 3 bases at V and 5 bases at J, with 14 bases between the two ends. The CDR3 sequence is 15 residues long. CDR3 bases: TGTGCCAGCTCACCGTCTAGGAGGGGACACAATGAGCAGTTCTTC. This translates into CASSPSRRGHNEQFF.

V usage is TRBV2 and J usage is TRBJ2-4, with TRBD2 matching 10 bases. From germline, CDR1 is SNHLY and CDR2 FYNNEI. CDR3 size: 21 residues. The V segment lost 5 bases and the J segment 0 bases; nucleotides outside the gene matches: 19. As DNA, the CDR3 is TGTGCCAGCAGTACCAACCAGGGCGTAACTAGCGGGGTACTAGCCAAAAACATTCAGTACTTC. Translation gives CASSTNQGVTSGVLAKNIQYF.

V is TRBV27 and J is TRBJ1-5; TRBD1 matches 7 bases. Trimming at V came to 3 bases and at J to 0 bases, leaving 5 bases not matched to a gene. This CDR3 comprises 16 residues. CDR1 and CDR2 (germline): MNHEY, SMNVEV (reference sequence). In DNA form, the CDR3 reads TGTGCCAGCAGTTTGGCAGGGGGTTTTAGCAATCAGCCCCAGCATTTT. Translation: CASSLAGGFSNQPQHF.

The chain links TRBV27 to TRBJ1-2; D not resolved. CDR1 is MNHEY and CDR2 is SMNVEV in the germline V gene (reference sequence). This CDR3 spans 14 amino acids. Trimming cost V 6 bases and J 0 bases, with 11 bases left between them. The CDR3 DNA reads as TGTGCCAGCAGAGGTGGACGTTCTAACTATGGCTACACCTTC. This translates into CASRGGRSNYGYTF.

This clone was picked up many times. V and J are TRBV5-4 and TRBJ2-7; no clear D gene. The germline gives CDR1 SGHNT, CDR2 YYREEE (reference sequence). V dropped 1 base and J dropped 9 bases, with 20 bases sitting between them. The CDR3 is made up of 15 amino acids. The CDR3 region is CASSLSGTPLRLQYF. CDR3 DNA sequence: TGTGCCAGCAGCTTGTCAGGTACGCCATTACGATTGCAGTACTTC.

Comments on this clone: The germline gene is not matched at one end of the junction; a read error may be the cause. This chain joins TRBV7-7 and TRBJ2-1; tentative D call: TRBD2 (5 bases). Germline V gives CDR1 SSHAT, CDR2 FNYEAQ (reference sequence). This CDR3 region has 11 residues. CDR3 sequence reads: CASSLLGGQFF. The CDR3 bases are TGTGCTAGCAGCCTATTAGGAGGGCAGTTCTTC. The variable domain in full, with the rest retrieved from reference TRBV7-7 and TRBJ2-1, is GAGVSQSPRYKVTKRGQDVTLRCDPISSHATLYWYQQALGQGPEFLTYFNYEAQPDKSGLPSDRFSAERPEGSISTLTIQRTEQRDSAMYRCASSLLGGQFFGPGTRLTVL.

CDR3 residues: CASSLVSGTYEQYF. Written as DNA, the CDR3 is TGTGCCAGCAGCTTGGTGTCAGGAACCTACGAGCAGTACTTC. The chain has TRBV5-4 and TRBJ2-7, with unresolved D. Trimming took off 0 bases at V and 2 bases at J, with 9 bases between the two ends. Germline-derived CDR1 and CDR2 are SGHNT and YYREEE (reference sequence). The CDR3 has 14 amino acids.

This chain joins TRBV11-1 and TRBJ2-1; 9 bases match TRBD2. Germline V gene sequence: CDR1 SGHAT, CDR2 FQDESV (reference sequence). The J segment lost 4 bases and the V segment lost 1 base, leaving 5 bases of the junction unmatched. CDR3 length: 16 amino acids. The CDR3 sequence is CASSLERTSAYNEQFF. The CDR3, as DNA: TGTGCCAGCAGCTTAGAAAGGACTAGCGCGTACAATGAGCAGTTCTTC.

The rearrangement links TRBV5-1 to TRBJ2-7; perhaps D is TRBD1 or TRBD2 (5 bases each). The length of the CDR3 is 15 residues. Trimming took 5 bases from V and 7 from J, leaving 22 bases between them. CDR1 and CDR2 from the germline V gene are SGHRS and YFSETQ. This CDR3 reads CASRMPGTGAREQYF. The DNA for the CDR3 is TGCGCCAGCAGAATGCCGGGGACCGGGGCGAGAGAGCAGTACTTC.

A single count supports this clone. CDR3 amino acids: CASSQEAPSSAYYGNQPQHF. In nucleotides, the CDR3 is TGTGCCAGCAGCCAAGAGGCCCCGTCGTCGGCGTATTATGGCAATCAGCCCCAGCATTTT. V and J are TRBV4-2 and TRBJ1-5, with D uncertain. V shed 0 bases and J shed 2 bases, with 23 bases lying between them. Germline V gene sequence: CDR1 LGHNA, CDR2 YNFKEQ. This CDR3 has 20 residues.

CDR3 amino acids: CATQGPGYYEQYF. Here the CDR3 DNA reads TGTGCCACCCAGGGCCCCGGCTACTACGAGCAGTACTTC. The V gene is TRBV19, the J gene TRBJ2-5; D might be TRBD1 (5 bases). Gene TRBJ2-7 matches the end of the DNA better, so the J call may be wrong. This CDR3 comprises 13 residues. Germline V gives CDR1 LNHDA, CDR2 SQIVND (reference sequence).

This clone turned up a few times. This chain's CDR3 is CASQRGSGNTIYF. The CDR3 region has the DNA TGTGCCAGCCAAAGGGGGTCTGGAAACACCATATATTTT. The chain combines TRBV2 with TRBJ1-3; D is perhaps TRBD1 (6 bases). Trimming stripped 8 bases from V and 1 base from J, with 9 bases between. Germline-derived CDR1 and CDR2 are SNHLY and FYNNEI. The CDR3 spans 13 residues.

The J gene is TRBJ2-1, the V gene TRBV6-6; no clear D gene. The CDR3 loop spans 14 amino acids. Germline V gene data show CDR1 as MNHNY and CDR2 as SVGAGI (reference sequence). The V end was cut by 5 bases, the J end by 3 bases, with 11 bases between. The CDR3 bases are TGTGCCAGCAGTCTAGTGTCGGTCTACAATGAGCAGTTCTTC. Amino acids: CASSLVSVYNEQFF.

This clone was counted a few times. V is TRBV28 and J is TRBJ2-7; D unresolved. Trimming took 5 bases from V and 7 from J, leaving 9 bases between them. This CDR3 is 11 amino acids long. Germline-derived CDR1 and CDR2 are MDHEN and SYDVKM. The CDR3 loop is CASSPPGEQYF. CDR3 in DNA: TGTGCCAGCAGTCCCCCCGGTGAGCAGTACTTC.

The V and J genes are TRBV28 and TRBJ1-5; D is unclear. This CDR3 has 14 amino acids. V lost 6 bases and J lost 7, with 16 bases in between. Germline values: CDR1 MDHEN, CDR2 SYDVKM. The DNA for the CDR3 is TGTGCCAGCAGAATAAGTGGGGTGGGACAGCCCCAGCATTTT. Protein sequence: CASRISGVGQPQHF.

The chain uses TRBV30 and TRBJ1-2; no reliable D call. Trimming cost V 1 base and J 6 bases, with 15 bases left between them. This CDR3 comprises 14 residues. Germline CDR1 reads GTSNPN; CDR2 reads SVGIG (reference sequence). The CDR3 protein is CAWSGTGEGHGYTF. As DNA, the CDR3 is TGTGCCTGGAGTGGTACGGGCGAAGGCCATGGCTACACCTTC. The full variable domain, with the rest looked up from reference TRBV30 and TRBJ1-2, is SQTIHQWPATLVQPVGSPLSLECTVEGTSNPNLYWYRQAAGRGLQLLFYSVGIGQISSEVPQNLSASRPQDRQFILSSKKLLLSDSGFYLCAWSGTGEGHGYTFGSGTRLTVV.

The CDR3 nucleotides read TGCGCCAGCAGTGAGTCGGACGGACAGGGGAGCGGGAGAGGTGGCTACACCTTC. Its translation: CASSESDGQGSGRGGYTF. V usage is TRBV10-1 and J usage is TRBJ1-2; 9 bases are a match to TRBD1. The CDR3 extends over 18 amino acids. Germline CDR1 is WNHNN and CDR2 is SYGVQD (reference sequence). V dropped 0 bases and J dropped 7; count of bases not matched to a gene: 15.

In its sample, this clone was seen once. The rearrangement joins TRBV25-1 to TRBJ2-3; 13 positions match TRBD2. This CDR3 contains 18 residues. Germline loops: CDR1 MGHDK, CDR2 SYGVNS. J gave up 4 bases and V 8 bases, and 15 bases lay outside the gene matches. The CDR3 region has the DNA TGTGCCAGCGGACCCGGGACTAGCGGGACTATTGGCGCAGATACGCAGTATTTT. Translating it yields CASGPGTSGTIGADTQYF.